The 26 T cell receptor beta chains given below trace back to one sample, sequenced in a study of shared clonotypes between healthy human individuals. Data came from immunoSEQ multiplex PCR; TCRdb stores just in-frame clones and leaves some out. The sample carries about 340,000 clones, roughly 70% recorded once. The material sequenced was memory CD4+ T cells sorted from blood. Subset of the sample: CD45RA-negative fraction. The receptor source for this set is a man aged 25-40 years in good health.

This clone came up a few times. Relative to the germline gene, one junction end is altered; a read error may explain this. The V and J genes are TRBV7-9 and TRBJ2-7; D gene ambiguous. The germline gives CDR1 SEHNR, CDR2 FQNEAQ (reference sequence). CDR3 size: 13 residues. CDR3 in DNA: TGTGCCAGCAGCTTATTTTTTGGCGACCAGCAATACTTC. Amino acid sequence: CASSLFFGDQQYF. Full variable domain (missing parts from reference TRBV7-9 and TRBJ2-7): DTGVSQNPRHKITKRGQNVTFRCDPISEHNRLYWYRQTLGQGPEFLTYFQNEAQLEKSRLLSDRFSAERPKGSFSTLEIQRTEQGDSAMYLCASSLFFGDQQYFGPGTRLTVT.

The chain uses TRBV4-1 and TRBJ1-1; D remains unclear. This CDR3 is 16 amino acids long. Germline loops: CDR1 MGHRA, CDR2 YSYEKL. With 2 bases removed from V and 10 bases from J, the gap between germline ends came to 23 bases. CDR3 region: CASSQFRLVSSSGAFF. The CDR3 DNA reads as TGCGCCAGCAGCCAATTTCGGTTAGTATCGTCATCCGGAGCTTTCTTT.

The chain employs TRBV6-1 and TRBJ2-7, with D perhaps matching TRBD1 or TRBD2 (5 bases each). Trimming left V 8 bases short and J 4 bases short, with 12 bases between. This CDR3 is 12 amino acids long. CDR1 MNHNS and CDR2 SASEGT come from the germline V gene. The CDR3 DNA reads TGTGCCAGCGGGGGAAACTTATACGAGCAGTACTTC. This sequence encodes CASGGNLYEQYF.

V usage is TRBV2 and J usage is TRBJ2-3; D call uncertain. Germline loops: CDR1 SNHLY, CDR2 FYNNEI. Trimming left V 3 bases short and J 6 bases short, with 4 bases between. The CDR3 runs to 11 residues. This CDR3 reads CASSEADTQYF. CDR3 nucleotide sequence: TGTGCCAGCAGTGAGGCCGATACGCAGTATTTT.

This clone came up once. This rearrangement joins TRBV5-5 to TRBJ2-2, with 10 positions matching TRBD2. Unmatched junction bases numbered 16, after V lost 7 bases and J lost 4 bases. The germline CDR1 and CDR2 sequences are SGHKS and YYEKEE (reference sequence). The CDR3 totals 18 residues. The CDR3 loop reads CASRRASGSYSATGELFF. The CDR3 nucleotides read TGTGCCAGCCGGCGGGCTAGCGGGAGTTATTCAGCCACCGGGGAGCTGTTTTTT.

The genes are TRBV27 and TRBJ2-7; 15 bases are a match to TRBD2. The CDR3 is 17 amino acids. Germline values: CDR1 MNHEY, CDR2 SMNVEV (reference sequence). The J segment lost 3 bases and the V segment lost 1 base, leaving 4 bases of the junction unmatched. DNA of the CDR3: TGTGCCAGCAGTTTATTGGGACTAGCGGGAGGACGCTACGAGCAGTACTTC. This sequence encodes CASSLLGLAGGRYEQYF.

The chain has TRBV11-2 and TRBJ1-5; D remains ambiguous. Germline V gene data show CDR1 as SGHAT and CDR2 as FQNNGV. The CDR3 has 14 residues. V was trimmed by 1 base and J by 3 bases, leaving 7 bases between them. CDR3 sequence (DNA): TGTGCCAGCAGCTTAGGGTCCTTCAATCAGCCCCAGCATTTT. Its protein product is CASSLGSFNQPQHF.

This chain connects TRBV5-1 to TRBJ1-4; a weak D match, TRBD1 (6 bases). The CDR3 is made up of 15 amino acids. V was shortened by 1 base and J by 7 bases, with 14 bases between the two germline ends. Per germline, CDR1 SGHRS and CDR2 YFSETQ. The CDR3 loop is CASSLQRGASEKLFF. As DNA, the CDR3 is TGCGCCAGCAGCTTGCAGCGGGGGGCTTCTGAAAAACTGTTTTTT.

This clone was found a few times. This chain uses TRBV10-3 with TRBJ2-3; 11 bases are a match to TRBD2. Germline V gene sequence: CDR1 ENHRY, CDR2 SYGVKD. V shed 7 bases and J 3 bases; nucleotides not matched to a gene: 6. The CDR3 is made up of 15 amino acids. As DNA, the CDR3 is TGTGCCATCAAAGGTGTAGCGGGAGGGACAGATACGCAGTATTTT. It encodes CAIKGVAGGTDTQYF.

This clone showed up many times. This chain connects TRBV10-3 to TRBJ1-2; the match to TRBD1 covers 7 bases. The germline CDR1 and CDR2 sequences are ENHRY and SYGVKD. Trimming removed 11 bases from V and 2 bases from J; junction bases left unmatched: 5. The CDR3 is 12 residues long. In DNA form, the CDR3 reads TGTGCCTCGAAACAGGGGAACTATGGCTACACCTTC. Amino acids: CASKQGNYGYTF.

As to this clone: This same CDR3 is encoded by further DNA sequences in the sample. V gene TRBV30 combines with J gene TRBJ2-5, with 8 bases fitting TRBD1. The CDR3 covers 13 residues. With 0 bases clipped from V and 4 bases from J, the junction kept 1 base outside the gene matches. Germline-derived CDR1 and CDR2 are GTSNPN and SVGIG (reference sequence). This CDR3 is CAWSVQGGETQYF. The CDR3 nucleotides read TGTGCCTGGAGTGTACAGGGGGGAGAGACCCAGTACTTC.

This sequence joins TRBV19 and TRBJ2-6; D may be TRBD1 or TRBD2 (6 bases each). Per the germline V gene, CDR1 is LNHDA and CDR2 is SQIVND (reference sequence). The V end was cut by 4 bases, the J end by 2 bases, with 12 bases between. The CDR3 is 16 amino acids. CDR3 amino acids: CASSRGARAGANVLTF. The CDR3 DNA reads TGTGCCAGTAGTAGGGGGGCCAGGGCTGGGGCCAACGTCCTGACTTTC.

The chain combines TRBV7-9 with TRBJ2-6; D remains unclear. Trimming took off 3 bases at V and 2 bases at J, with 11 bases between the two ends. The length of the CDR3 is 16 residues. CDR1 is SEHNR and CDR2 is FQNEAQ in the germline V gene (reference sequence). CDR3 protein: CASSFSAGPGANVLTF. CDR3 DNA: TGTGCCAGCAGCTTTTCTGCAGGACCTGGGGCCAACGTCCTGACTTTC.

The chain recombines TRBV19 with TRBJ1-5; the D is unclear. Trimming took 10 bases from V and 4 from J, leaving 17 bases between them. Germline-derived CDR1 and CDR2 are LNHDA and SQIVND (reference sequence). The length of the CDR3 is 14 residues. CDR3 nucleotides: TGTGCCACCACCGCCGGGGAGGCAAATCAGCCCCAGCATTTT. Its protein is CATTAGEANQPQHF.

This chain connects TRBV6-5 to TRBJ2-7; no firm D call. The CDR3 extends over 16 amino acids. Germline CDR1 is MNHEY and CDR2 is SVGAGI. V lost 0 bases and J lost 2, with 14 bases in between. The CDR3 bases are TGTGCCAGCAGTTACTCGACCCTAAAAAGCCCCTACGAGCAGTACTTC. This gives the protein CASSYSTLKSPYEQYF.

The chain employs TRBV19 and TRBJ2-2, with TRBD1 matching over 9 bases. Trimming took 6 bases from V and 4 from J; bases not matched to a gene: 15. Germline V gives CDR1 LNHDA, CDR2 SQIVND (reference sequence). CDR3 size: 18 residues. CDR3 nucleotides: TGTGCCAGTAGCCTACAGGGGGCGGGTATTCGAGGCACCGGGGAGCTGTTTTTT. Translating gives CASSLQGAGIRGTGELFF. The full variable domain, in which reference TRBV19 and TRBJ2-2 provide the parts outside the CDR3, is DGGITQSPKYLFRKEGQNVTLSCEQNLNHDAMYWYRQDPGQGLRLIYYSQIVNDFQKGDIAEGYSVSREKKESFPLTVTSAQKNPTAFYLCASSLQGAGIRGTGELFFGEGSRLTVL.

V gene TRBV18 combines with J gene TRBJ2-1; TRBD2 aligns across 12 bases. CDR3 size: 15 residues. The junction had 5 bases not matched to a gene; V was cut back by 5 bases and J by 6 bases. CDR1 KGHSH and CDR2 LQKENI come from the germline V gene. The CDR3 is CASSRLAGEVNEQFF. CDR3 nucleotide sequence: TGTGCCAGCTCAAGACTAGCGGGAGAGGTCAATGAGCAGTTCTTC. Combining the CDR3 with reference TRBV18 and TRBJ2-1 gives the whole variable domain NAGVMQNPRHLVRRRGQEARLRCSPMKGHSHVYWYRQLPEEGLKFMVYLQKENIIDESGMPKERFSAEFPKEGPSILRIQQVVRGDSAAYFCASSRLAGEVNEQFFGPGTRLTVL.

Comment on this clone: Other DNA sequences of this sample code for an identical CDR3. The V call is TRBV9, the J call TRBJ1-6, with no clear D. This CDR3 comprises 14 residues. Trimming took off 1 base at V and 7 bases at J, with 9 bases between the two ends. Germline V CDR1 and CDR2: SGDLS, YYNGEE. CDR3 sequence (DNA): TGTGCCAGCAGCGTAAGGCAGGCGAATTCACCCCTCCACTTT. This codes for CASSVRQANSPLHF.

The chain uses TRBV10-2 and TRBJ2-7; perhaps TRBD1 as D (6 bases). The CDR3 has 12 amino acids. Per the germline V gene, CDR1 is WSHSY and CDR2 is SAAADI. Trimming left V 2 bases short and J 4 bases short, with 6 bases between. The CDR3 region has the DNA TGCGCCAGCAGTGAGCAGGGGTACGAGCAGTACTTC. This sequence encodes CASSEQGYEQYF.

This clone was picked up one time. The chain carries TRBV19 and TRBJ2-4; TRBD2 matches at 10 bases. The CDR3 is made up of 15 amino acids. The V segment lost 4 bases and the J segment 9 bases; nucleotides outside the gene matches: 9. Germline V gives CDR1 LNHDA, CDR2 SQIVND (reference sequence). The CDR3 region is CASSNQREGLIIQYF. DNA for the CDR3: TGTGCCAGTAGTAATCAGCGGGAGGGCCTGATCATTCAGTACTTC.

The chain combines TRBV7-6 with TRBJ2-7; 14 bases are a match to TRBD2. Germline-derived CDR1 and CDR2 are SGHVS and FNYEAQ. With 1 base clipped from V and 4 bases from J, the junction kept 15 bases outside the gene matches. This CDR3 has 20 residues. This chain's CDR3 is CASSLEGLAGVFGVPYEQYF. CDR3 coding DNA: TGTGCCAGCAGCTTAGAGGGACTAGCGGGAGTATTTGGAGTGCCGTACGAGCAGTACTTC.

This clone has more than one count but fewer than ten. This rearrangement joins TRBV30 to TRBJ2-1; perhaps TRBD1 as D (6 bases). Per germline, CDR1 GTSNPN and CDR2 SVGIG (reference sequence). V lost 4 bases and J lost 8, with 15 bases in between. The CDR3 extends over 13 amino acids. The CDR3 sequence is CAWNQGKVYEQFF. CDR3 nucleotides: TGTGCCTGGAACCAGGGGAAGGTATATGAGCAGTTCTTC.

This chain connects TRBV4-2 to TRBJ2-1; D unclear. Germline V CDR1 and CDR2: LGHNA, YNFKEQ. This CDR3 contains 14 residues. Trimming removed 0 bases from V and 8 bases from J, with 11 bases in between. This CDR3 is CASSQDHSGDEQFF. The CDR3 DNA sequence: TGTGCCAGCAGCCAAGATCACTCCGGAGATGAGCAGTTCTTC.

V gene TRBV9 combines with J gene TRBJ2-5, with TRBD1 identical over 7 bases. The CDR3 consists of 14 residues. Unmatched junction bases numbered 3, after V lost 4 bases and J lost 0 bases. The germline CDR1 and CDR2 sequences are SGDLS and YYNGEE. CDR3 coding DNA: TGTGCCAGCAGCCGACAGGGTAACCAAGAGACCCAGTACTTC. This encodes CASSRQGNQETQYF.

The chain links TRBV6-5 to TRBJ2-5, with D perhaps matching TRBD2 (5 bases). There are 15 residues in the CDR3. In germline, CDR1 is MNHEY, CDR2 SVGAGI. With 5 bases removed from V and 2 bases from J, the gap between germline ends came to 15 bases. CDR3 bases: TGTGCCAGCAGTACGACCCCAGCGGCTCAAGAGACCCAGTACTTC. Amino acids: CASSTTPAAQETQYF.

The rearrangement joins TRBV10-3 to TRBJ1-2; D is ambiguous. V lost 0 bases to trimming and J lost 14 bases, with 10 bases between them. Germline V gene data show CDR1 as ENHRY and CDR2 as SYGVKD. The CDR3 contains 11 residues. CDR3 nucleotides: TGTGCCATCAGTGAGTCGATGGTCTTTACCTTC. Translating gives CAISESMVFTF.